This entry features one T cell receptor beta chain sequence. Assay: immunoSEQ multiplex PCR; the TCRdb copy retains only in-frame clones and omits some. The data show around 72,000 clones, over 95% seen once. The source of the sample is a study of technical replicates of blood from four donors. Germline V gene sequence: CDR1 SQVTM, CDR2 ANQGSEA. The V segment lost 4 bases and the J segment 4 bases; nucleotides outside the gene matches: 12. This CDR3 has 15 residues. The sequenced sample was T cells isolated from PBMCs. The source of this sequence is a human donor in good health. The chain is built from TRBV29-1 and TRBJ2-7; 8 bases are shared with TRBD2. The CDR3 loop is CSVVGVREGLYEQYF. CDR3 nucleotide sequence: TGCAGCGTTGTGGGGGTACGGGAGGGCCTATACGAGCAGTACTTC.